A selection of T cell receptor beta chains follows, all from one sample in a study of blood T cell repertoires in COVID-19. The assay was immunoSEQ multiplex PCR, and TCRdb's table has in-frame clones only and misses some. The sample has approximately 260,000 clones, roughly 87% seen once. Sequencing was done on a sample of peripheral blood. The receptors were gathered from a middle-aged woman who had recovered from COVID-19. CDR3s include the opening cysteine and the closing phenylalanine or tryptophan. The order of the fields is CDR3 protein, D gene, V gene, J gene. D genes are given only for firm matches.

CDR3: CASSPRQGANTGELFF
D: TRBD1
V: TRBV7-2
J: TRBJ2-2

CDR3: CASSLDPDRGGGYTF
D: TRBD1
V: TRBV27
J: TRBJ1-2

CDR3: CASSLRRQGFFTEAFF
D: TRBD1
V: TRBV5-6
J: TRBJ1-1

CDR3: CASSLPLTSGRVNEQFF
D: TRBD2
V: TRBV7-6
J: TRBJ2-1

CDR3: CASSQQGPNQPQHF
D: NA
V: TRBV2
J: TRBJ1-5

CDR3: CASSTGGHRTSGANVLTF
D: TRBD1
V: TRBV5-1
J: TRBJ2-6

CDR3: CASGQNYGYTF
D: NA
V: TRBV28
J: TRBJ1-2

CDR3: CASSYGGANYGYTF
D: NA
V: TRBV6-5
J: TRBJ1-2

CDR3: CASSLGGGSSYNEQFF
D: TRBD2
V: TRBV5-4
J: TRBJ2-1

CDR3: CASSSTLGAGNQPQHF
D: NA
V: TRBV27
J: TRBJ1-5

CDR3: CATSDDSNTGELFF
D: NA
V: TRBV24-1
J: TRBJ2-2

CDR3: CASSLGNGELFF
D: NA
V: TRBV3-1/TRBV3-2
J: TRBJ2-2

CDR3: CASSETGTSFCTF
D: TRBD1
V: TRBV2
J: TRBJ1-2

CDR3: CASSLESGSQETQYF
D: NA
V: TRBV11-3
J: TRBJ2-5

CDR3: CAWSALRGGEQFF
D: NA
V: TRBV30
J: TRBJ2-1

CDR3: CASRRAGGDQPQHF
D: TRBD1
V: TRBV6-5
J: TRBJ1-5

CDR3: CASRSGTVQYF
D: NA
V: TRBV7-9
J: TRBJ2-4

CDR3: CASRAAGGEVPVNYTF
D: TRBD1
V: TRBV28
J: TRBJ1-2

CDR3: CASSDTGEQFF
D: NA
V: TRBV6-1
J: TRBJ2-1

CDR3: CASSGGIALSPLHF
D: NA
V: TRBV5-1
J: TRBJ1-6

CDR3: CASSPSDRFTGELFF
D: NA
V: TRBV7-2
J: TRBJ2-2

CDR3: CASSLVEGERDIQYF
D: NA
V: TRBV5-1
J: TRBJ2-4

CDR3: CASSPYRDSDTQYF
D: NA
V: TRBV18
J: TRBJ2-3

CDR3: CASSQTGLGQYF
D: NA
V: TRBV28
J: TRBJ2-3

CDR3: CASSDTSGGDQPQHF
D: NA
V: TRBV19
J: TRBJ1-5

CDR3: CASSIGTGGFTEAFF
D: NA
V: TRBV19
J: TRBJ1-1

CDR3: CASSLGSGGGGNTIYF
D: NA
V: TRBV5-1
J: TRBJ1-3

CDR3: CASRDRADTQYF
D: TRBD1
V: TRBV2
J: TRBJ2-3

CDR3: CATSRVGLAEETQYF
D: TRBD2
V: TRBV15
J: TRBJ2-5

CDR3: CASSLKGDHSPLHF
D: NA
V: TRBV7-2
J: TRBJ1-6

CDR3: CASSEQGNTEAFF
D: NA
V: TRBV10-2
J: TRBJ1-1

CDR3: CASSLDSGTGWSPLHF
D: TRBD1
V: TRBV28
J: TRBJ1-6

CDR3: CASFEGRVRFF
D: NA
V: TRBV2
J: TRBJ1-1

CDR3: CASSVGTPSEKLFF
D: NA
V: TRBV5-1
J: TRBJ1-4

CDR3: CASSLAVVGGGGYTF
D: NA
V: TRBV5-4
J: TRBJ1-2

CDR3: CASSIFHRGGGQPQHF
D: TRBD1
V: TRBV19
J: TRBJ1-5

CDR3: CASLKQATEAFF
D: NA
V: TRBV6-7
J: TRBJ1-1

CDR3: CASSIQGGTEAFF
D: NA
V: TRBV19
J: TRBJ1-1

CDR3: CASSLELAQRGFYTF
D: NA
V: TRBV7-2
J: TRBJ1-2

CDR3: CASTGSYEQYF
D: NA
V: TRBV6-5
J: TRBJ2-7

CDR3: CSVRGSETQYF
D: NA
V: TRBV20-1
J: TRBJ2-5

CDR3: CASSLSWAGGTQYF
D: TRBD2
V: TRBV27
J: TRBJ2-3

CDR3: CASSLDPGQNFNTF
D: TRBD1
V: TRBV7-8
J: TRBJ1-2

CDR3: CASSIGGQQETQYF
D: TRBD1
V: TRBV19
J: TRBJ2-5

CDR3: CASSVLQEAGGYYGYTF
D: TRBD1
V: TRBV9
J: TRBJ1-2

CDR3: CAWSVLDEQFF
D: NA
V: TRBV30
J: TRBJ2-1

CDR3: CASSPTSGYGDTQYF
D: TRBD2
V: TRBV18
J: TRBJ2-3

CDR3: CATSDYPTGGLEQFF
D: NA
V: TRBV24-1
J: TRBJ2-1

CDR3: CASSEGDTTYEQYF
D: NA
V: TRBV10-2
J: TRBJ2-7

CDR3: CASSQVAGGLGTGELFF
D: TRBD2
V: TRBV4-3
J: TRBJ2-2

CDR3: CASNYIRGETQYF
D: NA
V: TRBV11-2
J: TRBJ2-5

CDR3: CASSPPGNTQYF
D: NA
V: TRBV12-3/TRBV12-4
J: TRBJ2-3

CDR3: CASSLSVAGLAATGELFF
D: TRBD2
V: TRBV5-1
J: TRBJ2-2